This is a list of T cell receptor beta chains from one sample in a study of regulatory T cells in long-lasting Graves disease. One entry per CDR3 protein results from TCRdb running MiXCR on the multiplex PCR reads. The sample includes about 210,000 distinct CDR3 sequences, 15% to 20% of them seen just once. This same sample was also part of a study on T cells in Graves' hyperthyroidism and ophthalmopathy.

The source was peripheral blood mononuclear cells (PBMCs), collected at new diagnosis, from a patient treated with antithyroid drugs. All receptors come from a woman aged 30 to 39 with Graves disease. CDR3s include the opening cysteine and the closing phenylalanine or tryptophan. D genes are given only for firm matches. The listing skips clone size in some rows; elsewhere it reads once, few, many or a size class.

V	D	J	size	DNA	CDR3
TRBV7-9	NA	TRBJ1-4	many	TGTGCCAGCAGCTTGGGGGGGAGCAGGGAACTGTTTTTT	CASSLGGSRELFF
TRBV10-2	NA	TRBJ1-2	many	TGCGCCAGCAGTGTCAGGGACAACTATGGCTACACCTTC	CASSVRDNYGYTF
TRBV11-2	NA	TRBJ1-1	many	TGTGCCAGCAGCTTGTCGAACACTGAAGCTTTCTTT	CASSLSNTEAFF
TRBV5-1	NA	TRBJ1-5	many	TGCGCCAGCAGCTGGACCCCGAAGAATCAGCCCCAGCATTTT	CASSWTPKNQPQHF
TRBV11-2	NA	TRBJ2-7	many	TGTGCCAGCAGCTTAGATTGGGGCAAAACCTACGAGCAGTACTTC	CASSLDWGKTYEQYF
TRBV13	NA	TRBJ1-2	many	TGTGCCAGCAGCTCTACAGTGCCAAAAGGCTATGGCTACACCTTC	CASSSTVPKGYGYTF
TRBV20-1	TRBD2	TRBJ2-7	many	TGCAGTGCTAGACTAGCGGGGGCCTCCTACGAGCAGTACTTC	CSARLAGASYEQYF
TRBV6-1	NA	TRBJ2-7	many	TGTGCCAGCAGGCCCGAGGGGGACTACGAGCAGTACTTC	CASRPEGDYEQYF
TRBV30	TRBD1	TRBJ1-2	many	TGTGCCTGGAGTGGGAACAGGGGCGGCTACACCTTC	CAWSGNRGGYTF
TRBV10-3	NA	TRBJ1-3	many	TGTGCCATCAGTGACCCAGAACCCATATATTTT	CAISDPEPIYF
TRBV3-1	NA	TRBJ2-7	NA	TGTGCCAGCAGCCTGCGAGCGAGGCCATCCTACGAGCACTACTTC	CASSLRARPSYEHYF
TRBV6-1	NA	TRBJ2-2	NA	TGTGCCAGCAGAAGCACCGGGAAGGAGCACACCGGGGAGCTGTTTTTT	CASRSTGKEHTGELFF
TRBV2	NA	TRBJ2-5	many	TGTGCCAGCAGTGTGGACAGCAAAGAGACCCAGTACTTC	CASSVDSKETQYF
TRBV12-3/TRBV12-4	TRBD1	TRBJ1-4	many	TGTGCCAGCAGCACAGGGGGCGCGAATGAAAAACTGTTTTTT	CASSTGGANEKLFF
TRBV28	NA	TRBJ1-2	many	TGTGCCAGCACTATCCTTACCCCGGGCTTCCATGGCTACACCTTC	CASTILTPGFHGYTF
TRBV27	NA	TRBJ1-2	NA	TGTGCCAGCAGTTTTTCCCCGACAGGACCTAACTATGGCTACACCTTC	CASSFSPTGPNYGYTF
TRBV30	NA	TRBJ1-1	many	TGTGCCTGGAGTGTCGGAGGGGGGAACACTGAAGCTTTCTTT	CAWSVGGGNTEAFF
TRBV27	NA	TRBJ2-6	few	TGTGCCAGCAGTTCCCTCAACTCTGGGGCCAACGTCCTGACTTTC	CASSSLNSGANVLTF
TRBV6-1	TRBD1	TRBJ1-1	NA	TGTGCCAGCAGGGGGGGACAGGGCGTTACGGACACTGAAGCTTTCTTT	CASRGGQGVTDTEAFF
TRBV5-6	TRBD1	TRBJ2-3	many	TGTGCCAGCAGCCAACCGGGACAGGGATCAACTAGCACAGATACGCAGTATTTT	CASSQPGQGSTSTDTQYF
TRBV28	TRBD1	TRBJ2-7	many	TGTGCCAGCAGTTTAAATAGTTGGGACAGGGACACCTACGAGCAGTACTTC	CASSLNSWDRDTYEQYF
TRBV5-6	TRBD1	TRBJ2-7	NA	TGTGCCAGCAGCCAGTGGACAGGGGGGCTGGAGCAGTACTTC	CASSQWTGGLEQYF
TRBV20-1	TRBD2	TRBJ2-2	NA	TGCAGTGCTAGAGAGCTAGCGGGAGACACCGGGGAGCTGTTTTTT	CSARELAGDTGELFF
TRBV27	NA	TRBJ2-7	many	TGTGCCAGCAGTTTACCTCGGGTCACCTACGAGCAGTACTTC	CASSLPRVTYEQYF
TRBV7-2	TRBD2	TRBJ2-1	many	TGTGCCAGCAGCCCTCGACTAGCGGGGGAGAGTGAGCAGTTCTTC	CASSPRLAGESEQFF
TRBV6-1	TRBD1	TRBJ1-4	NA	TGTGCCAGCAAGAGGGGCCAGGGGGCGGAAAAACTGTTTTTT	CASKRGQGAEKLFF
TRBV2	NA	TRBJ1-4	many	TGTGCCAGCACCCAGAAGGTTCTTGCAAATGAAAAACTGTTTTTT	CASTQKVLANEKLFF
TRBV12-3/TRBV12-4	NA	TRBJ1-1	many	TGTGCCAGCAGTTTCTCAGGGTTTTACACTGAAGCTTTCTTT	CASSFSGFYTEAFF
TRBV2	NA	TRBJ2-5	once	TGTGCCAGCAGTGCACTAGTACAAGAGACCCAGTACTTC	CASSALVQETQYF
TRBV13	NA	TRBJ2-5	few	TGTGCCAGCAGCTTAGGCCGGTCGTGGGAGACCCAGTACTTC	CASSLGRSWETQYF
TRBV28	TRBD1	TRBJ1-1	NA	TGTGCCAGCAGTTTATTGGGACAGGCTACTGAAGCTTTCTTT	CASSLLGQATEAFF
TRBV20-1	NA	TRBJ2-3	many	TGCAGTGCTAGACTGGCAGGAGAAGAAGATACGCAGTATTTT	CSARLAGEEDTQYF
TRBV7-2	NA	TRBJ2-3	many	TGTGCCAGCAGCTCACCCCCCCCGGGTAGGGGGGGGGGAGATACGCAGTATTTT	CASSSPPPGRGGGDTQYF
TRBV12-3/TRBV12-4	TRBD1	TRBJ1-1	many	TGTGCCAGCAGTTTGGGACAGGGGCGCGGAATTACTGAAGCTTTCTTT	CASSLGQGRGITEAFF
TRBV6-2/TRBV6-3	NA	TRBJ2-7	many	TGTGCCAGCAGTGAACAACGGGGATCGTCCTACGAGCAGTACTTC	CASSEQRGSSYEQYF
TRBV2	NA	TRBJ2-5	many	TGTGCCAGCAGTGATGGCTCCACCCAGTACTTC	CASSDGSTQYF
TRBV6-1	NA	TRBJ1-2	many	TGTGCCAGCAGTCCTATCCAGGGAGGATTCAACTATGGCTACACCTTC	CASSPIQGGFNYGYTF
TRBV19	NA	TRBJ2-3	many	TGTGCCAGTAAAAACGATCCCGAAGATACGCAGTATTTT	CASKNDPEDTQYF
TRBV28	NA	TRBJ2-7	many	TGTGCCAGCAGTCCTCGGCCCGCCTCCTACGAGCAGTACTTC	CASSPRPASYEQYF
TRBV5-1	NA	TRBJ2-3	many	TGCGCCAGCAGCTTGGCCAGGGGGGGACTGGATACGCAGTATTTT	CASSLARGGLDTQYF
TRBV28	TRBD2	TRBJ2-7	many	TGTGCCAGCAGTTTAATGGGCGGGGGGTCAGAGCAGTACTTC	CASSLMGGGSEQYF
TRBV6-9	NA	TRBJ1-1	many	TGTGCCAGCAGTTACGGGCGGACCCCGACTGAAGCTTTCTTT	CASSYGRTPTEAFF
TRBV6-1	NA	TRBJ2-1	many	TGTGCCAGCAGTGAGGACAGCGTCCTAACCGAGCAGTTCTTC	CASSEDSVLTEQFF
TRBV20-1	NA	TRBJ1-1	NA	TGCAGTGCGAGCGGGGCAAAGAACACTGAAGCTTTCTTT	CSASGAKNTEAFF
TRBV2	TRBD2	TRBJ2-1	NA	TGTGCCAGCAGTGCTGGACTAGCGGGAAACGACAATGAGCAGTTCTTC	CASSAGLAGNDNEQFF
TRBV2	NA	TRBJ2-6	NA	TGTGCCAGCAGGAAGGCGGAGACTGGGGCCAACGTCCTGACTTTC	CASRKAETGANVLTF